The 16 T cell receptor beta chains below come from one sample, sequenced in a study of technical replicates of blood from several donors. The assay was immunoSEQ multiplex PCR, and TCRdb's table has in-frame clones only and misses some. The table records about 90,000 clones, around 94% of them present only once. Sequenced material: T cells isolated from PBMCs. These receptor sequences come from a human donor in good health.

The chain employs TRBV6-1 and TRBJ1-1; D is possibly TRBD1 (6 bases). The V end lost 11 bases, the J end lost 2 bases, and 18 bases lay between the germline ends. The length of the CDR3 is 14 residues. Germline loops: CDR1 MNHNS, CDR2 SASEGT. Here the CDR3 reads CAGGRGHINTEAFF. CDR3 DNA: TGTGCCGGAGGTAGGGGACACATTAACACTGAAGCTTTCTTT.

This chain joins TRBV18 and TRBJ2-5; possibly TRBD2 for D (6 bases). CDR1 is KGHSH, CDR2 LQKENI, per germline. The CDR3 has 16 residues. V was clipped by 1 base and J by 4 bases, with 16 bases between them. CDR3 amino acids: CASSPLAGGYGETQYF. The DNA for the CDR3 is TGTGCCAGCTCACCACTGGCAGGAGGGTACGGAGAGACCCAGTACTTC. Full variable domain (remainder filled in from reference TRBV18 and TRBJ2-5): NAGVMQNPRHLVRRRGQEARLRCSPMKGHSHVYWYRQLPEEGLKFMVYLQKENIIDESGMPKERFSAEFPKEGPSILRIQQVVRGDSAAYFCASSPLAGGYGETQYFGPGTRLLVL.

In nucleotides, the CDR3 is TGCGCCAGCAGCCAAGATCGATCGGGGAACACTGAAGCTTTCTTT. This encodes CASSQDRSGNTEAFF. The chain combines TRBV4-1 with TRBJ1-1; D is undetermined. V was shortened by 0 bases and J by 1 base, with 9 bases between the two germline ends. The germline CDR1 and CDR2 sequences are MGHRA and YSYEKL. The CDR3 is 15 residues long.

This chain links TRBV19 with TRBJ1-1; 7 positions match TRBD1. V gave up 5 bases and J gave up 5 bases; unmatched junction bases: 11. The CDR3 runs 15 residues. Per germline, CDR1 LNHDA and CDR2 SQIVND (reference sequence). CDR3 region: CASSAITGVGTEAFF. The CDR3 bases are TGTGCCAGTAGTGCGATAACAGGGGTTGGTACTGAAGCTTTCTTT.

The chain employs TRBV7-9 and TRBJ2-3; unclear D gene. This CDR3 contains 13 residues. Looked up from germline, CDR1 is SEHNR and CDR2 is FQNEAQ (reference sequence). Deletions cut 5 bases from V and 4 bases from J, with 10 bases between. CDR3 DNA sequence: TGTGCCAGCAGCGTGACTCGGGCAGATACGCAGTATTTT. Its protein product is CASSVTRADTQYF.

The chain joins TRBV6-5 to TRBJ1-5; D remains ambiguous. The CDR3 has 13 residues. V was pared by 5 bases and J by 0 bases, with 5 bases between. Germline V gene lookup returns CDR1 MNHEY and CDR2 SVGAGI. The CDR3 spells CASSINSNQPQHF. CDR3 nucleotide sequence: TGTGCCAGCAGTATAAATAGCAATCAGCCCCAGCATTTT.

Notes on this clone: The same CDR3 also results from other DNA sequences found in this sample. This rearrangement joins TRBV11-2 to TRBJ2-7; D not resolved. The CDR3 sequence is 13 residues long. CDR1 is SGHAT, CDR2 FQNNGV, per germline. The V and J ends lost 0 bases and 3 bases respectively, with 6 bases between them. This CDR3 reads CASSLDRSYEQYF. In DNA form, the CDR3 reads TGTGCCAGCAGCTTAGATCGCAGCTACGAGCAGTACTTC.

This chain connects TRBV5-1 to TRBJ2-2; 8 nucleotides match TRBD2. Per the germline V gene, CDR1 is SGHRS and CDR2 is YFSETQ. V shed 2 bases and J 5 bases; nucleotides not matched to a gene: 5. The CDR3 has 15 amino acids. CDR3 bases: TGCGCCAGCAGCTTTAGCGGGATTGCGACCGGGGAGCTGTTTTTT. This encodes CASSFSGIATGELFF. The full variable domain, completed using reference TRBV5-1 and TRBJ2-2, is KAGVTQTPRYLIKTRGQQVTLSCSPISGHRSVSWYQQTPGQGLQFLFEYFSETQRNKGNFPGRFSGRQFSNSRSEMNVSTLELGDSALYLCASSFSGIATGELFFGEGSRLTVL.

This chain uses TRBV28 with TRBJ1-5; D may be TRBD1 (5 bases). Trimming removed 7 bases at V and 3 bases at J, with 13 bases between. CDR1 MDHEN and CDR2 SYDVKM come from the germline V gene. There are 14 residues in the CDR3. CDR3 sequence: CASTPRGYNQPQHF. CDR3 DNA: TGTGCCAGCACCCCGCGGGGGTACAATCAGCCCCAGCATTTT.

The sample holds one count of this clone. The chain recombines TRBV28 with TRBJ1-1, with unresolved D. There are 13 residues in the CDR3. The germline V and J ends were trimmed by 5 bases and 1 base, with 8 bases remaining between them. Germline CDR1 and CDR2: MDHEN and SYDVKM. The CDR3 nucleotides read TGTGCCAGCAGTAACCCCAGGAACACTGAAGCTTTCTTT. It codes for CASSNPRNTEAFF.

The CDR3 sequence is CASSEGGSGNTIYF. The CDR3 DNA reads TGTGCCAGCAGTGAGGGGGGATCTGGAAACACCATATATTTT. The chain employs TRBV6-1 and TRBJ1-3; the D gene is possibly TRBD1 (5 bases). Germline-derived CDR1 and CDR2 are MNHNS and SASEGT. Trimming took off 3 bases at V and 1 base at J, with 7 bases between the two ends. This CDR3 has 14 residues.

This clone was seen a handful of times. V usage is TRBV28 and J usage is TRBJ1-5, with 8 bases matching TRBD1. V dropped 6 bases and J dropped 9; count of bases not matched to a gene: 10. CDR1 MDHEN and CDR2 SYDVKM come from the germline V gene. The CDR3 loop spans 14 amino acids. For the CDR3, the DNA is TGTGCCAGCAGCCCGGGGACAGGTGAAGGGCCCCAGCATTTT. Translated: CASSPGTGEGPQHF. Complete variable domain (other parts from reference TRBV28 and TRBJ1-5): DVKVTQSSRYLVKRTGEKVFLECVQDMDHENMFWYRQDPGLGLRLIYFSYDVKMKEKGDIPEGYSVSREKKERFSLILESASTNQTSMYLCASSPGTGEGPQHFGDGTRLSIL.

The V gene is TRBV7-9, the J gene TRBJ1-2; 7 bases are a match to TRBD1. Trimming removed 2 bases from V and 7 bases from J; junction bases left unmatched: 7. The CDR3 extends over 14 amino acids. Germline V lookup: CDR1 SEHNR, CDR2 FQNEAQ (reference sequence). The CDR3 loop reads CASSLMAGGAGYTF. CDR3 nucleotide sequence: TGTGCCAGCAGCTTAATGGCAGGGGGTGCTGGCTACACCTTC.

The chain recombines TRBV11-2 with TRBJ2-3, with 9 bases that match TRBD2. The CDR3 is 16 residues long. Losses at the gene ends were 0 bases for V and 6 bases for J; bases not matched to a gene: 7. The germline CDR1 and CDR2 sequences are SGHAT and FQNNGV. The CDR3 protein is CASSLDSGGAYDTQYF. The CDR3 DNA follows: TGTGCCAGCAGCTTAGATAGCGGGGGCGCCTACGATACGCAGTATTTT.

The V gene is TRBV4-2, the J gene TRBJ1-1, with 9 positions matching TRBD1. The CDR3 contains 19 residues. The germline V gene has CDR1 LGHNA and CDR2 YNFKEQ. V lost 2 bases, J lost 2 bases, and 15 bases stayed unmatched. CDR3: CASSQPQVPGQGLNTEAFF. CDR3 in DNA: TGTGCCAGCAGCCAACCTCAAGTCCCGGGACAGGGACTCAACACTGAAGCTTTCTTT.

The gene calls are TRBV5-1 and TRBJ1-1, with D perhaps TRBD1 (6 bases). Germline CDR1 reads SGHRS; CDR2 reads YFSETQ. The CDR3 covers 12 residues. The V end lost 4 bases, the J end lost 11 bases, and 15 bases lay between the germline ends. The CDR3 protein is CASSLGQRWAFF. The CDR3 DNA reads TGCGCCAGCAGCCTTGGACAGCGATGGGCTTTCTTT. The full variable domain, in which reference TRBV5-1 and TRBJ1-1 provide the parts outside the CDR3, is KAGVTQTPRYLIKTRGQQVTLSCSPISGHRSVSWYQQTPGQGLQFLFEYFSETQRNKGNFPGRFSGRQFSNSRSEMNVSTLELGDSALYLCASSLGQRWAFFGQGTRLTVV.